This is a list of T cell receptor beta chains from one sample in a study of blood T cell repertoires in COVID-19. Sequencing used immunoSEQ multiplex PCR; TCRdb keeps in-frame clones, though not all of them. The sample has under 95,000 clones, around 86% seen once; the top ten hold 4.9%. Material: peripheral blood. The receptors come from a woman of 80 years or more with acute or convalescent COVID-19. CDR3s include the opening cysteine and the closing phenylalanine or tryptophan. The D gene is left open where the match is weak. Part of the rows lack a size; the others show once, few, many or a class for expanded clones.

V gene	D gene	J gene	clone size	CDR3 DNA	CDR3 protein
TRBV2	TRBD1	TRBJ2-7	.	TGTGCCAGCAGACCGGGACAGGGGGCGAGGGACGAGCAGTACTTC	CASRPGQGARDEQYF
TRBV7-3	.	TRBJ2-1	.	TGTGCCAGCAGCTTCTTATCGAGCTCCTACAATGAGCAGTTCTTC	CASSFLSSSYNEQFF
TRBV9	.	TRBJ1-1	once	TGTGCCAGCAGCTTAACAGGGCTCAACACTGAAGCTTTCTTT	CASSLTGLNTEAFF
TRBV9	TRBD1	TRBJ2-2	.	TGTGCCAGCAGGGACAGGGCTGGGGAGCTGTTTTTT	CASRDRAGELFF
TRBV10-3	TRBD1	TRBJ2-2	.	TGTGCCATCAGTGGCCGGGACAGGGACACCGGGGAGCTGTTTTTT	CAISGRDRDTGELFF
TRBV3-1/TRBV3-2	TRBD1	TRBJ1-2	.	TGTGCCAGCAGCCAAACGGACAGGGCCCCTAACTATGGCTACACCTTC	CASSQTDRAPNYGYTF
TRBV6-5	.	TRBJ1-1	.	TGTGCCAGCAGTTACGGTCAGGGGTTGGGAACTGAAGCTTTCTTT	CASSYGQGLGTEAFF
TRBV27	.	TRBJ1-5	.	TGTGCCAGCAGTTTACCCCCAGGGTCGATCAATCAGCCCCAGCATTTT	CASSLPPGSINQPQHF
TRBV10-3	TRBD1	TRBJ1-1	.	TGTGCCATCAGGGGGACAGGGACGGTGAACACTGAAGCTTTCTTT	CAIRGTGTVNTEAFF
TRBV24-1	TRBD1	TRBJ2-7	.	TGTGCCACCAGTGACTTGCCTGACAGGGCCTACCGCTCCTACGAGCAGTACTTC	CATSDLPDRAYRSYEQYF
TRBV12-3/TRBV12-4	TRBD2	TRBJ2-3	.	TGTGCCACCCACAACGGGGGGACAGATACGCAGTATTTT	CATHNGGTDTQYF
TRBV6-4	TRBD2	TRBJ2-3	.	TGTGCCAGCAGTCCCTTAGCGGGTCAGACAGATACGCAGTATTTT	CASSPLAGQTDTQYF
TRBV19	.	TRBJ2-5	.	TGTGCCAGTATGGTGGGGGCAGGGATGGAGACCCAGTACTTC	CASMVGAGMETQYF
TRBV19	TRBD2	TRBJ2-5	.	TGTGCCAGTAGTATACCAGCGGGAGCAGGGGAGACCCAGTACTTC	CASSIPAGAGETQYF
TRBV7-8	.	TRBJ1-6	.	TGTGCCAGCAGCCCCATAGTCAGCGGGAATTCACCCCTCCACTTT	CASSPIVSGNSPLHF
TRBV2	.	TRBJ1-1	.	TGTGCCAGCAGCCTCTTAGGGGGGGTTGGGGCTTTCTTT	CASSLLGGVGAFF
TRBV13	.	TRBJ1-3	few	TGTGCCAGCAGCTCGACCCGGGACAACTTCTCTGGAAACACCATATATTTT	CASSSTRDNFSGNTIYF
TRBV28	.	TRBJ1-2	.	TGTGCCAGCAGTTTATTGGGGGGGCTGACTAACTATGGCTACACCTTC	CASSLLGGLTNYGYTF
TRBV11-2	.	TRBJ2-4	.	TGTGCCAGCAGCTTAGGGTTGGGAGTAGGAAACATTCAGTACTTC	CASSLGLGVGNIQYF
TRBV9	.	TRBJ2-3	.	TGTGCCAGCAGCGTAGGACTAGAAACAGATACGCAGTATTTT	CASSVGLETDTQYF
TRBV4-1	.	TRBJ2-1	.	TGCGCCAGCAGCCAAGATCAGGGCAATCGAAATGAGCAGTTCTTC	CASSQDQGNRNEQFF
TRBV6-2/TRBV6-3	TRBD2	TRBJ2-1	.	TGTGCCAGCAGCAACAACCTAGCGGGGGGGAACGATGAGCAGTTCTTC	CASSNNLAGGNDEQFF
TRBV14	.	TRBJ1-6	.	TGTGCCAGCAGCCAAGAGGGAAGGGGACCCCTCCACTTT	CASSQEGRGPLHF
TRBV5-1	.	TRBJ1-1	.	TGCGCCAGCAGCCATGGCAACACTGAAGCTTTCTTT	CASSHGNTEAFF
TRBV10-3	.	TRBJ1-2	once	TGTGCCATCAGTGCTCGGGATTCTAACTATGGCTACACCTTC	CAISARDSNYGYTF
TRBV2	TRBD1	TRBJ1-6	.	TGTGCCAGCAGTGGACAGGGGGCGGATTCACCCCTCCACTTT	CASSGQGADSPLHF
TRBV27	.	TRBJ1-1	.	TGTGCCAGCAGTTTATCCTTGGGGCGGGGGGGGACTACTGAAGCTTTCTTT	CASSLSLGRGGTTEAFF
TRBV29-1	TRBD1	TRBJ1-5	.	TGCAGCGCCTCACCACCGGGACAGAATCAGCCCCAGCATTTT	CSASPPGQNQPQHF
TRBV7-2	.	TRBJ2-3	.	TGTGCCAGCAGCCGACAGGCAGATACGCAGTATTTT	CASSRQADTQYF
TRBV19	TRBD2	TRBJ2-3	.	TGTGCCAGTAGTCCCCTTATGCGGGGGTACACAGATACGCAGTATTTT	CASSPLMRGYTDTQYF
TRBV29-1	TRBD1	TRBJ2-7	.	TGCAGCGTTGAAGGTGGCAGGGGGCAGGCCTACGAGCAGTACTTC	CSVEGGRGQAYEQYF
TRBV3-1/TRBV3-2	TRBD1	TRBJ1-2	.	TGTGCCAGCAGCCAAGACGCCCCTACAGGGGGAAGCTATGGCTACACCTTC	CASSQDAPTGGSYGYTF
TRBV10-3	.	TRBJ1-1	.	TGTGCCATCAGAAGGGGTCCGAACACTGAAGCTTTCTTT	CAIRRGPNTEAFF
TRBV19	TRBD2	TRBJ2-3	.	TGTGCCAGTAGCCCAACTAGCGGGAGGACCACAGATACGCAGTATTTT	CASSPTSGRTTDTQYF
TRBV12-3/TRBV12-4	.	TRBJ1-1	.	TGTGCCAGCAGTTTATTCCAGATTGAAGCTTTCTTT	CASSLFQIEAFF
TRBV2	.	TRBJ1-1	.	TGTGCCAGCAGTTCCGGGACTGCCCCTCGGGGTAACACTGAAGCTTTCTTT	CASSSGTAPRGNTEAFF
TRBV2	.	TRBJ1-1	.	TGTGCCAGCAGTGGGCAGTCGAACACTGAAGCTTTCTTT	CASSGQSNTEAFF
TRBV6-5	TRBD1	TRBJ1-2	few	TGTGCCAGCAGTAATACCGGGACAGGGCCTTATGGCTACACCTTC	CASSNTGTGPYGYTF
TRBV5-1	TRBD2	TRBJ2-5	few	TGCGCCAGCAGCCGAACTAGCGGGGGGGCCTGGGAGACCCAGTACTTC	CASSRTSGGAWETQYF
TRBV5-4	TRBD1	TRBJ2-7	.	TGTGCCAGCAGCACCCCGACAGGGAACGAGCAGTACTTC	CASSTPTGNEQYF
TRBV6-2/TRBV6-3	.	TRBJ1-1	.	TGTGCCAGCAGTTACGGGGGGGCGCGCAGTACTGAAGCTTTCTTT	CASSYGGARSTEAFF